Below are 6 T cell receptor beta chains sequenced from a single sample in a study of blood T cell repertoires in COVID-19. Libraries were prepared by immunoSEQ multiplex PCR; TCRdb keeps only in-frame clonotypes and omits some of them. The profile shows 130,000 or so clones, around 83% of them singletons. Sequencing was performed on peripheral blood. The source is a human donor in a cohort sampled during active COVID-19.

In DNA, the CDR3 is TGTGCCAGCAGAGGGCCTAGCCCCAATCAGCCCCAGCATTTT. Amino acids: CASRGPSPNQPQHF. This rearrangement joins TRBV6-5 to TRBJ1-5; D ambiguous. V lost 6 bases and J lost 3, with 12 bases in between. This CDR3 contains 14 residues. Looked up from germline, CDR1 is MNHEY and CDR2 is SVGAGI.

This clone came up a few times. J is TRBJ2-7 and V is TRBV5-4; perhaps TRBD2 as D (6 bases). The CDR3 has 14 residues. The ends were cut back, 3 bases at V and 0 bases at J, with 10 bases in the middle. In germline, CDR1 is SGHNT, CDR2 YYREEE (reference sequence). The CDR3 bases are TGTGCCAGCAGCTGGGGCGGGGTCTCCTACGAGCAGTACTTC. Protein sequence: CASSWGGVSYEQYF. Using reference TRBV5-4 and TRBJ2-7 for the parts outside the CDR3, the full variable domain is ETGVTQSPTHLIKTRGQQVTLRCSSQSGHNTVSWYQQALGQGPQFIFQYYREEENGRGNFPPRFSGLQFPNYSSELNVNALELDDSALYLCASSWGGVSYEQYFGPGTRLTVT.

The chain uses TRBV30 and TRBJ1-2; unclear D gene. V was shortened by 1 base and J by 6 bases, with 15 bases between the two germline ends. CDR1 is GTSNPN and CDR2 is SVGIG in the germline V gene (reference sequence). The CDR3 covers 14 residues. The CDR3 is CAWSALKGANGYTF. CDR3 DNA: TGTGCCTGGAGTGCCCTAAAGGGAGCAAATGGCTACACCTTC.

The chain's CDR3 is CASSPRQGPSDGYTF. CDR3 bases: TGTGCCAGCAGCCCCCGACAGGGCCCCTCGGATGGCTACACCTTC. J is TRBJ1-2 and V is TRBV7-2; 7 bases match TRBD1. Losses at the gene ends were 5 bases for V and 6 bases for J; bases not matched to a gene: 12. The CDR3 covers 15 residues. The germline V gene encodes CDR1 SGHTA and CDR2 FQGNSA. Supplemented by reference TRBV7-2 and TRBJ1-2, the full variable domain reads GAGVSQSPSNKVTEKGKDVELRCDPISGHTALYWYRQSLGQGLEFLIYFQGNSAPDKSGLPSDRFSAERTGGSVSTLTIQRTQQEDSAVYLCASSPRQGPSDGYTFGSGTRLTVV.

This chain connects TRBV5-5 to TRBJ1-4; TRBD1 matches 7 bases. The CDR3 sequence is 14 residues long. Germline V gene data show CDR1 as SGHKS and CDR2 as YYEKEE (reference sequence). With V trimmed by 4 bases and J by 2 bases, 2 bases remained unmatched. CDR3: CASSMTGTNEKLFF. In DNA, the CDR3 is TGTGCCAGCAGCATGACAGGGACTAATGAAAAACTGTTTTTT.

This chain joins TRBV7-2 and TRBJ2-7; 7 positions match TRBD1. After removal of 2 bases from V and 3 bases from J, the junction contained 4 bases not matched to a gene. In germline, CDR1 is SGHTA, CDR2 FQGNSA. The CDR3 consists of 14 residues. Here the CDR3 reads CASSLIRGHYEQYV. CDR3 nucleotide sequence: TGTGCCAGCAGCTTAATTAGGGGGCACTACGAGCAGTACGTC.